The 17 T cell receptor beta chains given below trace back to one sample, sequenced in a study of identical twins. TCRdb redid the calling of the 5' RACE reads with MiXCR, one entry per CDR3 protein. Here the sample spans about 200,000 distinct CDR3 sequences, over 8% being singletons. Material: memory (CD45RO+) T cells sorted from blood. These receptors all come from a woman aged 18-35 years in good health.

The table lists this clonotype with a few counts. The gene calls are TRBV7-9 and TRBJ1-1; D uncertain. The germline V gene encodes CDR1 SEHNR and CDR2 FQNEAQ (reference sequence). This CDR3 region has 13 residues. V lost 1 base to trimming and J lost 3 bases, with 6 bases between them. CDR3: CASSLVVYTEAFF. The DNA of the CDR3 is TGTGCCAGCAGCTTAGTAGTGTACACTGAAGCTTTCTTT.

The rearrangement uses TRBV7-2 and TRBJ2-7; 9 nucleotides match TRBD2. CDR3 size: 16 residues. Germline lookup yields CDR1 SGHTA and CDR2 FQGNSA. Trimming removed 5 bases from V and 1 base from J; junction bases left unmatched: 9. The CDR3 loop reads CASSLSTSGTSYEQYF. The CDR3 DNA is TGTGCCAGCAGCCTATCGACTAGCGGTACATCCTACGAGCAGTACTTC.

The chain carries TRBV6-4 and TRBJ2-3; 7 bases match TRBD2. This CDR3 spans 15 amino acids. Germline CDR1 MRHNA, CDR2 SNTAGT. Germline trimming cut 3 bases from V and 4 bases from J; bases unmatched to any gene: 7. CDR3 in amino acids: CASSEGEGGADTQYF. The CDR3 DNA reads as TGTGCCAGCAGTGAAGGCGAGGGAGGGGCAGATACGCAGTATTTT.

This clonotype was detected only a few times. The rearrangement links TRBV5-6 to TRBJ2-5; D ambiguous. Germline CDR1 reads SGHDT; CDR2 reads YYEEEE. This CDR3 spans 15 amino acids. V was clipped by 2 bases and J by 4 bases, with 15 bases between them. The DNA for the CDR3 is TGTGCCAGCAGCTTCAGAGGAGACTTCGGAGAGACCCAGTACTTC. This gives the protein CASSFRGDFGETQYF.

The chain uses TRBV4-1 and TRBJ2-1, with 8 bases aligning to TRBD1. From germline, CDR1 is MGHRA and CDR2 YSYEKL. V gave up 4 bases and J gave up 10 bases; unmatched junction bases: 6. This CDR3 region has 13 residues. The CDR3 reads CASSRSGGAEQFF. The DNA for the CDR3 is TGCGCCAGCAGCCGGTCAGGGGGCGCCGAGCAGTTCTTC.

The rearrangement links TRBV5-5 to TRBJ1-4; D might be TRBD1 (6 bases). Germline V gives CDR1 SGHKS, CDR2 YYEKEE (reference sequence). V gave up 4 bases and J gave up 7 bases, with 17 bases separating them. The CDR3 sequence is 15 residues long. The CDR3, as DNA: TGTGCCAGCAGCGGGCCTCGGGGGCCGGCTGAAAAACTGTTTTTT. Translating gives CASSGPRGPAEKLFF. Drawing the rest from reference TRBV5-5 and TRBJ1-4, the complete variable domain is DAGVTQSPTHLIKTRGQQVTLRCSPISGHKSVSWYQQVLGQGPQFIFQYYEKEERGRGNFPDRFSARQFPNYSSELNVNALLLGDSALYLCASSGPRGPAEKLFFGSGTQLSVL.

This clonotype was observed a handful of times. J is TRBJ2-3 and V is TRBV5-1; the D gene is possibly TRBD1 (5 bases). The CDR3 consists of 19 residues. V was cut by 4 bases and J by 0 bases, with 24 bases left in between. Germline lookup yields CDR1 SGHRS and CDR2 YFSETQ. CDR3 coding DNA: TGCGCCAGCAGCCTCCAAGGACATCCTAGGGGCTATAGCACAGATACGCAGTATTTT. Translated, it gives CASSLQGHPRGYSTDTQYF.

This clonotype was observed a handful of times. The CDR3 region is CASGRNRFGSYNEQFF. The CDR3 region has the DNA TGTGCCAGCGGACGGAACAGATTTGGCTCCTACAATGAGCAGTTCTTC. The chain carries TRBV7-8 and TRBJ2-1; D unresolved. Germline assignment: CDR1 SGHVS and CDR2 FQNEAQ. CDR3 length equals 16 residues. The germline V and J ends were trimmed by 8 bases and 0 bases, with 17 bases remaining between them.

The chain links TRBV6-1 to TRBJ1-1, with D possibly being TRBD1 (6 bases). The CDR3 spans 15 residues. Germline CDR1 is MNHNS and CDR2 is SASEGT. V gave up 6 bases and J gave up 5 bases, with 19 bases separating them. CDR3 DNA: TGTGCCAGCAGCGAACCACAGGGTCGAGGGACTGAAGCTTTCTTT. Encoded protein: CASSEPQGRGTEAFF.

This clonotype was seen ten or more times. V gene TRBV5-1 combines with J gene TRBJ2-3; tentative D call: TRBD2 (6 bases). CDR3 length: 16 residues. V shed 4 bases and J shed 2 bases, with 17 bases lying between them. Germline values: CDR1 SGHRS, CDR2 YFSETQ. The CDR3 nucleotides read TGCGCCAGCAGCCCCTTCCCCGGGGGTGTCACAGATACGCAGTATTTT. This codes for CASSPFPGGVTDTQYF.

The chain recombines TRBV14 with TRBJ2-3; 10 bases agree with TRBD2. This CDR3 comprises 16 residues. Trimming removed 3 bases from V and 2 bases from J; junction bases left unmatched: 5. Germline CDR1 SGHDN, CDR2 FVKESK. This CDR3 reads CASSHRLAGDTDTQYF. In DNA form, the CDR3 reads TGTGCCAGCAGCCACCGCCTAGCGGGGGACACAGATACGCAGTATTTT.

V and J are TRBV27 and TRBJ1-2, with TRBD1 as a possible D gene (6 bases). CDR1 is MNHEY, CDR2 SMNVEV, per germline (reference sequence). V was trimmed by 0 bases and J by 8 bases, leaving 10 bases between them. The CDR3 loop spans 13 amino acids. The CDR3 here is CASSLSRGDGYTF. In DNA, the CDR3 is TGTGCCAGCAGTTTATCCAGGGGAGACGGCTACACCTTC.

This clonotype has a handful of counts. The V gene is TRBV6-1, the J gene TRBJ1-2, with D perhaps TRBD1 (6 bases). V lost 4 bases and J 4 bases, leaving 13 bases between the germline ends. Germline-derived CDR1 and CDR2 are MNHNS and SASEGT. This CDR3 comprises 14 residues. CDR3 in amino acids: CASSALQGFYGYTF. The CDR3 DNA reads as TGTGCCAGCAGTGCCTTACAGGGATTCTATGGCTACACCTTC.

The V call is TRBV25-1, the J call TRBJ2-3, with 11 bases identical to TRBD2. V was clipped by 4 bases and J by 6 bases; unmatched bases: 3. The CDR3 has 14 amino acids. Germline V gene lookup returns CDR1 MGHDK and CDR2 SYGVNS. The CDR3 DNA sequence: TGTGCCAGCAGTGCCACTAGCGGGAGCGATACGCAGTATTTT. This gives the protein CASSATSGSDTQYF. The variable domain in full, with the rest retrieved from reference TRBV25-1 and TRBJ2-3, is EADIYQTPRYLVIGTGKKITLECSQTMGHDKMYWYQQDPGMELHLIHYSYGVNSTEKGDLSSESTVSRIRTEHFPLTLESARPSHTSQYLCASSATSGSDTQYFGPGTRLTVL.

V and J are TRBV6-1 and TRBJ1-6, with TRBD1 identical over 8 bases. Per germline, CDR1 MNHNS and CDR2 SASEGT. V trimming: 5 bases; J trimming: 8 bases; junction bases outside the gene matches: 11. The CDR3 is made up of 16 amino acids. The CDR3 loop is CASSLSDRVWDSPLHF. CDR3 DNA sequence: TGTGCCAGCAGTCTTTCGGACAGGGTGTGGGATTCACCCCTCCACTTT.

The chain employs TRBV25-1 and TRBJ2-7; TRBD2 is a possible D gene (6 bases). Germline CDR1 and CDR2: MGHDK and SYGVNS. Deletions cut 7 bases from V and 3 bases from J, with 13 bases between. CDR3 size: 13 residues. Written as DNA, the CDR3 is TGTGCCAGCACTACTAGGCGGGGCTACGAGCAGTACTTC. Translating gives CASTTRRGYEQYF.

This clonotype was observed a handful of times. The chain carries TRBV6-1 and TRBJ2-7; 12 bases agree with TRBD1. CDR1 is MNHNS, CDR2 SASEGT, per germline. J lost 4 bases, V lost 7 bases, and 8 bases had no gene match. The CDR3 has 15 amino acids. The CDR3 DNA reads as TGTGCCAGCACCCAACCGGGACAGGGGGCTTACGAGCAGTACTTC. Residues: CASTQPGQGAYEQYF.